The T cell receptor (beta chain) under discussion was sequenced for a study of OX40 agonist ivuxolimab in advanced cancers. Study results and caveats: Antigen specificity remained undetermined for the expanded peripheral T cells.

On this clone: No antigen is known for it.

The method was immunoSEQ multiplex PCR; TCRdb's version includes in-frame clones alone and lacks a portion of them. Of 37,000 or so clones in the sample, roughly 87% were seen once. Germline V gene lookup returns CDR1 SQVTM and CDR2 ANQGSEA. This CDR3 has 15 amino acids. With V trimmed by 7 bases and J by 4 bases, 14 bases remained unmatched. The J gene is TRBJ1-1, the V gene TRBV29-1; 8 bases fit TRBD1. The sample here was CD4+ or CD8+ T cells sorted from blood, taken in a trial of the OX40 agonist ivuxolimab. This sequence was found in an adult with an advanced solid tumor such as melanoma, head and neck, liver or kidney cancer. In nucleotides, the CDR3 is TGCAGCGCCGAACCCCGGACAGGGAGGACCACTGAAGCTTTCTTT. It yields the protein CSAEPRTGRTTEAFF. The full variable domain, in which reference TRBV29-1 and TRBJ1-1 provide the parts outside the CDR3, is SAVISQKPSRDICQRGTSLTIQCQVDSQVTMMFWYRQQPGQSLTLIATANQGSEATYESGFVIDKFPISRPNLTFSTLTVSNMSPEDSSIYLCSAEPRTGRTTEAFFGQGTRLTVV.